The clone carrying this T cell receptor beta chain was counted ten times or more. Its specificity is unknown. CDR1 is SGDLS, CDR2 YYNGEE, per germline. The CDR3 spans 15 residues. Trimming removed 3 bases from V and 5 bases from J; junction bases left unmatched: 6. TCRbeta library construction was performed incorporating unique molecular identifiers. TCRdb recomputed calls from the PCR reads with MiXCR, one row per CDR3 protein. The sample has 250,000 to 300,000 distinct CDR3 sequences, 9.5% to 13% seen once. These data come from a study of T-cell reconstitution after alpha-beta-depleted transplantation in children. Study findings and constraints: When one year had passed after transplant, most T-cell counts and diversity came from newly produced T cells.

Sequencing used PBMCs, obtained before TCRalphabeta/CD19-depleted stem cell transplant. The genes are TRBV9 and TRBJ2-1; 9 bases line up with TRBD2. The sequence came from a boy under two years old with acute myeloid leukemia, due to receive a stem cell transplant. The CDR3 protein is CASSASGLAHNEQFF. In nucleotides, the CDR3 is TGTGCCAGCAGCGCCTCGGGACTAGCCCACAATGAGCAGTTCTTC.